This T cell receptor (beta chain) came from a study of blood T cell repertoires in COVID-19 (TCRdb year 2020). About the full investigation: Collaborator samples came from the United States, Italy and Spain and covered acute and convalescent phases of COVID-19. The repertoires were released in a freely available public database meant as a resource for research on the immune response to SARS-CoV-2. HLA class I and class II types, where available, came from metadata supplied by the sample provider rather than from assay-based typing. The dataset comprised deeply sampled blood TCRbeta repertoires from subjects exposed to, actively infected with, or recovered from COVID-19. A de-identified subject ID, COVID-19 status, age in years and sex were almost always included in the sample metadata. The prospective study material was composed of cDNA or gDNA derived from T cells, B-cell-depleted T cells, or PBMCs. The samples were drawn from two sources: the first 160 participants of the ongoing ImmuneRACE study, and 950 to 1,500 subjects contributed by 6 global collaborators.

Overall study results and their limits: Clinical and demographic metadata were provided uncurated, with the amount varying by source and participant.

Participants in the prospective study were enrolled through a virtual design, were aged about 18 to 100 years, and lived in about two dozen United States geographic areas. In the prospective study, participants were assigned to cohorts based on the clinical history participants reported in a screening survey and a study questionnaire. In the prospective study, whole blood, serum and a nasopharyngeal or oropharyngeal swab were collected from each participant by mobile phlebotomists. Prospective study participants could optionally give additional blood draws and questionnaires over an approximately 2-month period. Before DNA extraction, blood samples from the prospective study were shipped at room temperature or frozen. TCRbeta CDR3 regions were amplified from genomic DNA by means of the immunoSEQ Assay, a bias-controlled multiplex PCR. The paper's processing steps were these. Nucleated cell counts per sample were estimated from amplification of reference gene primers within the assay. To quantify the absolute abundance of each unique TCRbeta CDR3 rearrangement, sequence reads were collapsed and filtered. For each sample, productive Simpson clonality was calculated as the square root of Simpson's diversity index over productive rearrangements. This is the immuneACCESS table as TCRdb keeps it, with only in-frame sequences that have V and J called. A part of the clones is gone; compared with another copy, unresolved V genes explain less than half, and the rest is unexplained. The V and J calls and clone size come from that table; D and trimming were worked out from the DNA. A total of 300,000 or so clones appear in this sample, 65% to 90% of them only once. The top ten constitute about 4% of the sample.

V trim: 4 bases; J trim: 4 bases; unmatched bases: 1. Reading the germline V gene gives CDR1 SGHVS and CDR2 FQNEAQ. The cysteine opens and the phenylalanine closes a CDR3 of 13 amino acids. This entry keeps only the CDR3 DNA: 39 bases, framed from base 1. For this clone: Its specific antigen is unknown. The record has no base qualities; no much larger clone is one base away.

The chain employs TRBV7-8 and TRBJ1-3, and 7 bases in between align with TRBD1. What was sequenced was PBMCs or T cells enriched from blood (not recorded which). This receptor was identified in a woman aged 40 to 50 with acute COVID-19. This receptor carries the CDR3 CASSSDRGNTIYF. The nucleotide sequence reads TGTGCCAGCAGCTCGGACAGGGGAAACACCATATATTTT.